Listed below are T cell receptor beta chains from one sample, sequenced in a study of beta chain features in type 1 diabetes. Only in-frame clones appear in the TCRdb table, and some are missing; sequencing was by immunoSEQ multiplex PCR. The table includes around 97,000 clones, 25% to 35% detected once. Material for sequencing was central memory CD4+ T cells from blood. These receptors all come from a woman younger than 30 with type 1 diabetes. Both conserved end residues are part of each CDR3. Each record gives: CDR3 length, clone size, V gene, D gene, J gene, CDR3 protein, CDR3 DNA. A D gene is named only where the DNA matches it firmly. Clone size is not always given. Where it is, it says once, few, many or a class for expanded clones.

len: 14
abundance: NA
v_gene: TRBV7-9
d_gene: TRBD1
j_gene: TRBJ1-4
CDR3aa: CASSLTGRGEKLFF
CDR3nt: TGTGCCAGCAGCTTGACAGGGCGTGGGGAAAAACTGTTTTTT

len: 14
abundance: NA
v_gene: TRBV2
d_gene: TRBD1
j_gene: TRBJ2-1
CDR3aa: CASPSRTGENEQFF
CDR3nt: TGTGCCAGCCCATCGAGGACAGGGGAGAATGAGCAGTTCTTC

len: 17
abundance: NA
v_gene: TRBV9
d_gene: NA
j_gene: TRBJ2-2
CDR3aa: CTSSATTGTKNTGELFF
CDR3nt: TGTACCAGCAGCGCCACAACCGGGACAAAAAACACCGGGGAGCTGTTTTTT

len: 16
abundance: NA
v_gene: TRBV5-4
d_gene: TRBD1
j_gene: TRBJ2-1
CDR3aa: CASSLFPVDRVNEQFF
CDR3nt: TGTGCCAGCAGCTTGTTCCCTGTCGACAGGGTGAATGAGCAGTTCTTC

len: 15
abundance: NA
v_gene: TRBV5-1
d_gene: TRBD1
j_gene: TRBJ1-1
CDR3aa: CASSSRDSLNTEAFF
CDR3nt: TGCGCCAGCAGCTCGAGGGACAGTTTGAACACTGAAGCTTTCTTT

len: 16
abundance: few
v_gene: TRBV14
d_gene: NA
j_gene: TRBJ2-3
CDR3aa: CASSQGASPSTDTQYF
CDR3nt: TGTGCCAGCAGCCAAGGTGCTAGTCCGAGCACAGATACGCAGTATTTT

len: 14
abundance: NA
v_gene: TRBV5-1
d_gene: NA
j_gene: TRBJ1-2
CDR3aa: CASSLEGSTYGYTF
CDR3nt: TGCGCCAGCAGCTTGGAAGGGAGCACCTATGGCTACACCTTC

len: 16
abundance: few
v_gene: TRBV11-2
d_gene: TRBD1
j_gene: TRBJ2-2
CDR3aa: CASSLLGQGRDGELFF
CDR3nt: TGTGCCAGCAGCTTATTGGGACAGGGTCGTGACGGGGAGCTGTTTTTT

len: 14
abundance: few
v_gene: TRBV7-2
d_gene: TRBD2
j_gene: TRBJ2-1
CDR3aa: CASRVTSPYNEQFF
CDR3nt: TGTGCCAGCAGGGTGACTAGCCCCTACAATGAGCAGTTCTTC

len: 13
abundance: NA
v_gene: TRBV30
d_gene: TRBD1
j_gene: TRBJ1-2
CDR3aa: CAWSPGTDNGYTF
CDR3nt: TGTGCCTGGAGTCCCGGGACAGATAATGGCTACACCTTC

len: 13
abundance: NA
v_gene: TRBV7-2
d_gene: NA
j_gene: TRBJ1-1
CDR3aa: CASSFGHITEAFF
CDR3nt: TGTGCCAGCAGCTTCGGACACATCACTGAAGCTTTCTTT

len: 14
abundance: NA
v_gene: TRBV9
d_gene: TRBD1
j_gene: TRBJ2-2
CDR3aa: CASSVNRGTGELFF
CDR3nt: TGTGCCAGCAGCGTAAACAGGGGCACCGGGGAGCTGTTTTTT

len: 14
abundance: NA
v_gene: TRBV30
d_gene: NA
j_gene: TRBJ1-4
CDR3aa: CAWSVLRGGEKLFF
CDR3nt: TGTGCCTGGAGTGTACTTAGAGGGGGTGAAAAACTGTTTTTT

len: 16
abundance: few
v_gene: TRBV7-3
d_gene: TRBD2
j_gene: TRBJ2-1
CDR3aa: CASSSATSGSYNEQFF
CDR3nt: TGTGCCAGCAGCTCCGCGACTAGCGGTTCTTACAATGAGCAGTTCTTC

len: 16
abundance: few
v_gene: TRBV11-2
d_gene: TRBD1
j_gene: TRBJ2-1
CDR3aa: CASSLAGTGGYNEQFF
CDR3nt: TGTGCCAGCAGCTTAGCCGGGACAGGGGGCTACAATGAGCAGTTCTTC

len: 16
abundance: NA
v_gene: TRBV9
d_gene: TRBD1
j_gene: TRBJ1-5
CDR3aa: CASSPGQGMGGQPQHF
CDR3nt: TGTGCCAGCAGCCCGGGACAGGGAATGGGTGGTCAGCCCCAGCATTTT

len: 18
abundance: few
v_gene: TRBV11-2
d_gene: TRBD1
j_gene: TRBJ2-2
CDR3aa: CASSSPGTGGTRTGELFF
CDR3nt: TGTGCCAGCAGCTCCCCCGGGACAGGGGGCACGAGGACCGGGGAGCTGTTTTTT

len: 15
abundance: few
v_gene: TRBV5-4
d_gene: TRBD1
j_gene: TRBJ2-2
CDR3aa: CASSSSQGVGGELFF
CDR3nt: TGTGCCAGCAGCTCTTCCCAGGGGGTCGGCGGGGAGCTGTTTTTT

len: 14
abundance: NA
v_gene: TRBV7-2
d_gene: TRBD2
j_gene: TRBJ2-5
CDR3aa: CASSLGTSRETQYF
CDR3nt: TGTGCCAGCAGCCTCGGGACTAGCCGAGAGACCCAGTACTTC

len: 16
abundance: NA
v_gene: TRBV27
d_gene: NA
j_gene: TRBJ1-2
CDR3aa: CASSPGPLPGIHGYTF
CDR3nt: TGTGCCAGCAGTCCCGGGCCCCTCCCGGGAATTCATGGCTACACCTTC

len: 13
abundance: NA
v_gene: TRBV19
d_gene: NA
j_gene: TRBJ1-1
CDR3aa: CASSRQRNTEAFF
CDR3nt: TGTGCCAGTAGTAGGCAGCGGAACACTGAAGCTTTCTTT